This TCR beta chain was sequenced for a study of chemoradiotherapy in HPV16-positive cancers. About the study: Candidate HPV-specific clones and shared TCR motifs came from a couple of HPV16-positive patients. Study conclusions and caveats: Candidate HPV-specific clones and E7-related TCR motifs grew in tumor during treatment.

On this clone: What it recognizes is unknown.

Over chemoradiotherapy, repertoires were sampled more than once. Only in-frame clones appear in the TCRdb table, and some are missing; sequencing was by immunoSEQ multiplex PCR. This sample yields some 70,000 clones, of which 88% are seen a single time; under 4.5% belongs to the top ten. Between the trimmed V and J ends, which lost 5 bases and 5 bases, there was a span of 8 bases. There are 12 residues in the CDR3. CDR1 is LNHDA, CDR2 SQIVND, per germline (reference sequence). Source: blood, taken from a patient who underwent chemoradiotherapy. V gene TRBV19 combines with J gene TRBJ2-3; D is unresolved. The clonotype was recovered from a human donor with HPV-associated anogenital cancer. The CDR3: CASSPLGDTQYF. The DNA of the CDR3 is TGTGCCAGTAGTCCCCTGGGAGATACGCAGTATTTT. Complete variable domain (other parts from reference TRBV19 and TRBJ2-3): DGGITQSPKYLFRKEGQNVTLSCEQNLNHDAMYWYRQDPGQGLRLIYYSQIVNDFQKGDIAEGYSVSREKKESFPLTVTSAQKNPTAFYLCASSPLGDTQYFGPGTRLTVL.